One sample yielded the 2 T cell receptor beta chains listed below, sequenced in a study of vaccination and CD4 T cells after COVID-19. The time point here: late sampling 161 to 241 days after vaccination in a few convalescent patients. From the PCR reads, TCRdb called clonotypes with MiXCR, one entry per CDR3 protein. The sample lists roughly 30,000 distinct CDR3 sequences; over 40% were seen once. The sequencing used CD4+ T cells from blood, collected about 7 months after SARS-CoV-2 vaccination. The receptors shown here come from a human donor who had recovered from COVID-19.

J is TRBJ2-5 and V is TRBV10-3; 14 nucleotides match TRBD2. The CDR3 extends over 16 amino acids. Germline loops: CDR1 ENHRY, CDR2 SYGVKD. After removal of 4 bases from V and 2 bases from J, the junction contained 3 bases not matched to a gene. CDR3 nucleotides: TGTGCCATCAGTGTCGGACTAGCGGGAGGACAAGAGACCCAGTACTTC. Translation: CAISVGLAGGQETQYF.

The CDR3: CASQGETDTQYF. DNA of the CDR3: TGTGCCAGCCAGGGGGAGACAGATACGCAGTATTTT. This rearrangement joins TRBV18 to TRBJ2-3; the match to TRBD1 covers 7 bases. Germline loops: CDR1 KGHSH, CDR2 LQKENI. The length of the CDR3 is 12 residues. J lost 3 bases, V lost 8 bases, and 2 bases had no gene match.